Following are 15 T cell receptor beta chains from one sample sequenced in a study of blood T cell repertoires in COVID-19. This table comes from immunoSEQ multiplex PCR, and its TCRdb copy is limited to in-frame clones, with some not included. This table has some 140,000 clones, approximately 84% appearing once. Sequenced: peripheral blood. The receptors originated from a man in his fifties or sixties with acute or convalescent COVID-19.

In this sample, this clone turned up a few times. The genes are TRBV5-1 and TRBJ1-1; perhaps TRBD1 as D (6 bases). Germline V CDR1 and CDR2: SGHRS, YFSETQ. The length of the CDR3 is 15 residues. V was cut by 5 bases and J by 3 bases, with 17 bases left in between. The CDR3 here is CASRIPGGRYTEAFF. Written as DNA, the CDR3 is TGCGCCAGCAGAATCCCGGGGGGCAGGTACACTGAAGCTTTCTTT.

The chain combines TRBV21-1 with TRBJ2-1; the DNA was not used to check the table's D call, TRBD2. TRBV21-1 is assigned pseudogene status. The CDR3 contains 18 residues. CDR3: CASTNREYGLAGPNEQFF. CDR3 sequence (DNA): TGTGCCAGCACCAATAGGGAATACGGACTAGCGGGACCTAATGAGCAGTTCTTC.

This chain connects TRBV5-5 to TRBJ2-3, with TRBD2 identical over 11 bases. The CDR3 length is 15 residues. Germline CDR1 reads SGHKS; CDR2 reads YYEKEE (reference sequence). The V segment lost 4 bases and the J segment 5 bases; nucleotides outside the gene matches: 6. This CDR3 reads CASSPLAGGRDTQYF. The CDR3, as DNA: TGTGCCAGCAGCCCCCTAGCGGGGGGCCGAGATACGCAGTATTTT.

Turning to this clone: The same CDR3 is also encoded by other DNA sequences in this sample. V is TRBV2 and J is TRBJ2-7; TRBD1 might be the D (6 bases). V lost 2 bases to trimming and J lost 2 bases, with 10 bases between them. The germline gives CDR1 SNHLY, CDR2 FYNNEI. This CDR3 spans 14 amino acids. Written as DNA, the CDR3 is TGTGCCAGCAGTGAACAGGGGTTCCCCTACGAGCAGTACTTC. Protein product: CASSEQGFPYEQYF. The whole variable domain, remainder taken from reference TRBV2 and TRBJ2-7, is EPEVTQTPSHQVTQMGQEVILRCVPISNHLYFYWYRQILGQKVEFLVSFYNNEISEKSEIFDDQFSVERPDGSNFTLKIRSTKLEDSAMYFCASSEQGFPYEQYFGPGTRLTVT.

This rearrangement joins TRBV2 to TRBJ1-2; 7 positions match TRBD1. CDR1 and CDR2 (germline): SNHLY, FYNNEI. V lost 4 bases and J lost 1; bases outside the gene matches: 3. The CDR3 spans 14 residues. CDR3 region: CASSGTGRNYGYTF. The CDR3, as DNA: TGTGCCAGCAGTGGGACAGGACGTAACTATGGCTACACCTTC. Filled out from reference TRBV2 and TRBJ1-2, the complete variable domain reads EPEVTQTPSHQVTQMGQEVILRCVPISNHLYFYWYRQILGQKVEFLVSFYNNEISEKSEIFDDQFSVERPDGSNFTLKIRSTKLEDSAMYFCASSGTGRNYGYTFGSGTRLTVV.

V gene TRBV10-2 combines with J gene TRBJ1-2; 7 bases match TRBD1. The V segment lost 0 bases and the J segment 1 base; nucleotides outside the gene matches: 2. CDR3 length equals 15 residues. CDR1 is WSHSY, CDR2 SAAADI, per germline. The CDR3 coding sequence is TGCGCCAGCAGTGAGTCGGGGACAGTTAACTATGGCTACACCTTC. Translated: CASSESGTVNYGYTF.

This chain links TRBV5-4 with TRBJ2-5, with TRBD1 matching over 10 bases. The CDR3 runs to 15 residues. Trimming removed 0 bases from V and 4 bases from J; junction bases left unmatched: 3. CDR1 is SGHNT and CDR2 is YYREEE in the germline V gene (reference sequence). Here the CDR3 reads CASSLVGTGVETQYF. The CDR3 DNA sequence: TGTGCCAGCAGCTTGGTTGGGACAGGGGTAGAGACCCAGTACTTC.

The V gene is TRBV20-1, the J gene TRBJ2-3; D unclear. CDR3 length: 14 amino acids. Trimming stripped 3 bases from V and 2 bases from J, with 12 bases between. Germline values: CDR1 DFQATT, CDR2 SNEGSKA (reference sequence). The CDR3 DNA reads as TGCAGTGCTAGTCCACTCACCTTCACAGATACGCAGTATTTT. Protein: CSASPLTFTDTQYF.

The chain carries TRBV6-4 and TRBJ1-6, with 7 nucleotides matching TRBD1. Germline V CDR1 and CDR2: MRHNA, SNTAGT. This CDR3 region has 19 residues. Trimming cost V 0 bases and J 6 bases; bases outside gene matches: 14. CDR3 protein: CASSDSGGPGGGLNSPLHF. Here the CDR3 DNA reads TGTGCCAGCAGTGACTCAGGGGGTCCAGGGGGAGGTCTTAATTCACCCCTCCACTTT.

This clone has a single count. CDR3 DNA: TGCAGCGTTGGGGCCCCCGGGACAGGGGATGAAGCTTTCTTT. Protein sequence: CSVGAPGTGDEAFF. The chain is built from TRBV29-1 and TRBJ1-1, with TRBD1 matching 10 bases. This CDR3 is built from 14 residues. Looked up from germline, CDR1 is SQVTM and CDR2 is ANQGSEA. V shed 4 bases, J shed 7 bases, and the junction held 9 bases outside the gene matches.

The V gene is TRBV11-2, the J gene TRBJ2-7, with D hard to call. V was trimmed by 1 base and J by 6 bases, leaving 16 bases between them. Germline V gene sequence: CDR1 SGHAT, CDR2 FQNNGV. The CDR3 consists of 15 residues. Here the CDR3 reads CASSLAGSRRLEQYF. CDR3 bases: TGTGCCAGCAGCTTAGCTGGTAGCCGACGTCTCGAGCAGTACTTC.

This clone was counted once. The CDR3 loop reads CASSLGRATDTQYF. Here the CDR3 DNA reads TGTGCCAGCAGCTTAGGGAGGGCCACAGATACGCAGTATTTT. The genes are TRBV11-3 and TRBJ2-3, with D perhaps TRBD2 (6 bases). Germline CDR1 reads SGHNT; CDR2 reads YENEEA. V was clipped by 1 base and J by 2 bases, with 7 bases between them. The CDR3 runs 14 residues.

The CDR3 loop is CAIRQGASGELFF. Here the CDR3 DNA reads TGTGCCATTCGACAGGGGGCAAGCGGGGAGCTGTTTTTT. This chain links TRBV10-3 with TRBJ2-2; 10 bases match TRBD1. The CDR3 contains 13 residues. Germline V CDR1 and CDR2: ENHRY, SYGVKD. J lost 7 bases, V lost 9 bases, and 5 bases had no gene match.

This chain joins TRBV3-1 (or the pseudogene TRBV3-2) and TRBJ2-2; TRBD2 is a possible D gene (6 bases). This CDR3 comprises 15 residues. The ends were cut back, 4 bases at V and 4 bases at J, with 13 bases in the middle. Germline loops: CDR1 LGHDT, CDR2 YNNKEL (reference sequence). The CDR3 loop is CASSPPGTSTGELFF. Here the CDR3 DNA reads TGTGCCAGCAGCCCCCCCGGGACTTCCACCGGGGAGCTGTTTTTT.

In DNA, the CDR3 is TGTGCCAGCAGCGTAGCTGATGGGACAGGGAGCGGCTACACCTTC. Translation: CASSVADGTGSGYTF. This chain joins TRBV9 and TRBJ1-2, with TRBD1 identical over 9 bases. Germline-derived CDR1 and CDR2 are SGDLS and YYNGEE. Trimming removed 0 bases from V and 8 bases from J; junction bases left unmatched: 8. The length of the CDR3 is 15 residues.